This T cell receptor beta chain originates from a study of T cell responses to AZD1222 COVID-19 vaccine. General study results and limits: Nearly half of spike-specific TCRs reportedly go after variant regions that carry no mutations.

Between the trimmed V and J ends, which lost 1 base and 8 bases, there was a span of 14 bases. The CDR3 spans 14 residues. The germline V gene encodes CDR1 SEHNR and CDR2 FQNEAQ (reference sequence). Method: immunoSEQ multiplex PCR; TCRdb's copy keeps in-frame clones and lacks some. The table records about 130,000 clones, approximately 88% of them present only once. About this clone itself: The antigen is unknown.

This rearrangement joins TRBV7-9 to TRBJ1-2; perhaps TRBD1 as D (5 bases). The sequences come from peripheral blood, collected on day 0 of AZD1222 vaccination. This sequence was found in an adult in good health. The CDR3 nucleotides are TGTGCCAGCAGCTTAGAGAGTTGGAGGGACGGCTACACCTTC. Its protein is CASSLESWRDGYTF.